Presented here are 20 T cell receptor beta chains from one specimen sequenced in a study of blood T cell repertoires in COVID-19. Profiling relied on immunoSEQ multiplex PCR, and the TCRdb table lists in-frame clones only, not all of them. This table holds 200,000 to 300,000 clones, around 90% found once. The specimen sequenced was peripheral blood. The receptors here all came from a man aged 25-40 years with COVID-19, enrolled during active disease.

This chain links TRBV28 with TRBJ1-4, with no clear D. The ends were cut back, 7 bases at V and 0 bases at J, with 9 bases in the middle. Germline V lookup: CDR1 MDHEN, CDR2 SYDVKM. The CDR3 is 14 residues long. The CDR3 loop is CASKSPTTNEKLFF. The CDR3 DNA follows: TGTGCCAGCAAATCCCCCACAACTAATGAAAAACTGTTTTTT.

The chain uses TRBV5-1 and TRBJ2-2; 8 bases are a match to TRBD2. This CDR3 has 16 amino acids. Trimming at V came to 0 bases and at J to 3 bases, leaving 4 bases not matched to a gene. CDR1 SGHRS and CDR2 YFSETQ come from the germline V gene. The CDR3 is CASSLAGLVDTGELFF. In nucleotides, the CDR3 is TGCGCCAGCAGCTTGGCGGGACTAGTCGACACCGGGGAGCTGTTTTTT. The full variable domain, its missing parts supplied by reference TRBV5-1 and TRBJ2-2, is KAGVTQTPRYLIKTRGQQVTLSCSPISGHRSVSWYQQTPGQGLQFLFEYFSETQRNKGNFPGRFSGRQFSNSRSEMNVSTLELGDSALYLCASSLAGLVDTGELFFGEGSRLTVL.

The chain links TRBV30 to TRBJ1-1; D is ambiguous. Germline CDR1 GTSNPN, CDR2 SVGIG (reference sequence). With 4 bases removed from V and 3 bases from J, the gap between germline ends came to 18 bases. The CDR3 has 15 amino acids. In nucleotides, the CDR3 is TGTGCCTGGACCCCTAAAGGTCGACGGGACACTGAAGCTTTCTTT. Translating gives CAWTPKGRRDTEAFF.

This sequence joins TRBV15 and TRBJ2-5; 10 bases are shared with TRBD2. CDR3 length equals 15 residues. Germline V gene sequence: CDR1 LNHNV, CDR2 YYDKDF (reference sequence). Trimming at V came to 0 bases and at J to 5 bases, leaving 3 bases not matched to a gene. CDR3 DNA: TGTGCCACCAGCAGAGACAGCGGGGGGGCGGAGACCCAGTACTTC. Translation gives CATSRDSGGAETQYF. Full variable domain (rest looked up from reference TRBV15 and TRBJ2-5): DAMVIQNPRYQVTQFGKPVTLSCSQTLNHNVMYWYQQKSSQAPKLLFHYYDKDFNNEADTPDNFQSRRPNTSFCFLDIRSPGLGDTAMYLCATSRDSGGAETQYFGPGTRLLVL.

The V gene is TRBV11-3, the J gene TRBJ2-3; maybe TRBD2 (6 bases). The CDR3 length is 15 residues. The V gene lost 0 bases and the J gene lost 4 bases, with 11 bases spanning the gap. Germline V lookup: CDR1 SGHNT, CDR2 YENEEA. The CDR3 loop reads CASSLEGGDSDTQYF. The CDR3 DNA reads as TGTGCCAGCAGCTTAGAGGGCGGGGATTCAGATACGCAGTATTTT.

The chain carries TRBV3-1 (or the pseudogene TRBV3-2) and TRBJ2-7; 7 bases line up with TRBD1. Looked up from germline, CDR1 is LGHDT and CDR2 is YNNKEL (reference sequence). There are 15 residues in the CDR3. Unmatched junction bases numbered 8, after V lost 4 bases and J lost 2 bases. The CDR3 protein is CASSLQQGLPYEQYF. For the CDR3, the DNA is TGTGCCAGCAGCCTCCAACAGGGGCTCCCCTACGAGCAGTACTTC.

The chain recombines TRBV6-5 with TRBJ1-1; maybe TRBD1 (6 bases). The germline gives CDR1 MNHEY, CDR2 SVGAGI. V dropped 2 bases and J dropped 3 bases, with 16 bases sitting between them. The CDR3 runs to 16 residues. The CDR3 loop is CASSYAGGGGDTEAFF. CDR3 DNA sequence: TGTGCCAGCAGTTACGCCGGGGGCGGGGGTGACACTGAAGCTTTCTTT.

The chain combines TRBV19 with TRBJ1-6; D is perhaps TRBD1 (5 bases). Trimming stripped 7 bases from V and 5 bases from J, with 12 bases between. Germline assignment: CDR1 LNHDA and CDR2 SQIVND (reference sequence). There are 14 residues in the CDR3. The CDR3 protein is CASTGVLNNSPLHF. CDR3 DNA sequence: TGTGCCAGTACGGGGGTTCTAAATAATTCACCCCTCCACTTT.

The gene calls are TRBV29-1 and TRBJ1-1, with a tentative D call TRBD1 (6 bases). Germline V gene lookup returns CDR1 SQVTM and CDR2 ANQGSEA. V lost 5 bases and J lost 0, with 16 bases in between. This CDR3 region has 15 residues. Here the CDR3 DNA reads TGCAGCGTTCCAGAGACAGGTCTCATGAACACTGAAGCTTTCTTT. Residues: CSVPETGLMNTEAFF. Variable domain in full (rest from reference TRBV29-1 and TRBJ1-1): SAVISQKPSRDICQRGTSLTIQCQVDSQVTMMFWYRQQPGQSLTLIATANQGSEATYESGFVIDKFPISRPNLTFSTLTVSNMSPEDSSIYLCSVPETGLMNTEAFFGQGTRLTVV.

This clone has just one count. V is TRBV19 and J is TRBJ2-3, with 8 bases lining up with TRBD1. Germline V gene lookup returns CDR1 LNHDA and CDR2 SQIVND (reference sequence). With V trimmed by 6 bases and J by 5 bases, 10 bases remained unmatched. The CDR3 is 15 residues long. The CDR3 coding sequence is TGTGCCAGTAGCCGGCCCGGGACAGGAATAGATACGCAGTATTTT. The encoded protein is CASSRPGTGIDTQYF.

The chain is built from TRBV19 and TRBJ1-5; a possible D gene is TRBD1 (6 bases). CDR3 length: 15 amino acids. Germline V gives CDR1 LNHDA, CDR2 SQIVND (reference sequence). Trimming removed 5 bases from V and 6 bases from J, with 17 bases in between. In DNA, the CDR3 is TGTGCCAGTAGTCAGTACCAGGGGTTTGGTCAGCCCCAGCATTTT. Its translation: CASSQYQGFGQPQHF.

The chain combines TRBV6-6 with TRBJ1-1; D remains unclear. From germline, CDR1 is MNHNY and CDR2 SVGAGI (reference sequence). Trimming pared 4 bases from V and 2 bases from J, leaving 8 bases between. The CDR3 is made up of 13 amino acids. The CDR3 DNA sequence: TGTGCCAGCAGTTCGACACCAAACACTGAAGCTTTCTTT. Protein sequence: CASSSTPNTEAFF.

The chain has TRBV19 and TRBJ1-1; 10 bases line up with TRBD1. CDR3 length: 13 amino acids. The germline V gene has CDR1 LNHDA and CDR2 SQIVND (reference sequence). With V trimmed by 5 bases and J by 4 bases, 1 base remained unmatched. The CDR3 DNA reads as TGTGCCAGTAGTGACAGGGGGCCCACTGAAGCTTTCTTT. It specifies CASSDRGPTEAFF.

The table lists this clone with a count of one. The chain has TRBV7-9 and TRBJ1-6; maybe TRBD1 (6 bases). Germline CDR1 is SEHNR and CDR2 is FQNEAQ (reference sequence). V lost 4 bases and J 0 bases, leaving 16 bases between the germline ends. CDR3 size: 18 residues. Here the CDR3 reads CASSSDRLKYSYNSPLHF. Here the CDR3 DNA reads TGTGCCAGCAGCTCCGACAGGCTCAAATACTCCTATAATTCACCCCTCCACTTT.

The chain joins TRBV7-6 to TRBJ1-6; possible D gene TRBD1, 5 bases. The CDR3 loop spans 15 amino acids. Trimming left V 1 base short and J 10 bases short, with 14 bases between. CDR1 and CDR2 from the germline V gene are SGHVS and FNYEAQ. In DNA, the CDR3 is TGTGCCAGCAGCTTAGTCGGGGGTGAGAGGTCACCCCTCCACTTT. Translation: CASSLVGGERSPLHF.

V usage is TRBV18 and J usage is TRBJ2-4, with 8 bases identical to TRBD2. The V segment lost 3 bases and the J segment 4 bases; nucleotides outside the gene matches: 11. The CDR3 has 17 amino acids. The germline V gene encodes CDR1 KGHSH and CDR2 LQKENI. The CDR3 sequence is CASSPLGSSGGKNIQYF. DNA of the CDR3: TGTGCCAGCTCACCTCTCGGATCGAGCGGGGGAAAAAACATTCAGTACTTC.

The chain recombines TRBV5-4 with TRBJ2-1, with 7 positions matching TRBD2. CDR1 and CDR2 (germline): SGHNT, YYREEE (reference sequence). Germline trimming cut 2 bases from V and 2 bases from J; bases unmatched to any gene: 4. The CDR3 has 15 amino acids. The CDR3 DNA reads TGTGCCAGCAGCTTAGCAAGCGGGGCCTACAATGAGCAGTTCTTC. This translates into CASSLASGAYNEQFF.

Here the CDR3 reads CASSEAVRGAEQYF. The CDR3 DNA is TGTGCCAGCAGTGAAGCGGTCAGGGGAGCCGAGCAGTACTTC. V is TRBV6-1 and J is TRBJ2-7, with D possibly being TRBD1 (6 bases). CDR3 length: 14 residues. Germline CDR1 is MNHNS and CDR2 is SASEGT. Deletions cut 0 bases from V and 6 bases from J, with 12 bases between.

The table lists this clone with a count of one. The CDR3 sequence: CSAKKEFSEQYF. CDR3 sequence (DNA): TGCAGCGCCAAAAAGGAGTTCTCCGAGCAGTACTTC. The chain recombines TRBV29-1 with TRBJ2-7; D not resolved. The CDR3 is made up of 12 amino acids. Germline assignment: CDR1 SQVTM and CDR2 ANQGSEA. Trimming stripped 7 bases from V and 6 bases from J, with 16 bases between.

V and J are TRBV12-2 and TRBJ2-3; no check of the table's D call, TRBD1, against the DNA was made. TRBV12-2 has pseudogene status. The CDR3 spans 17 residues. This CDR3 is CASRLAFVTGVTDTQYF. CDR3 bases: TGTGCAAGTCGCTTAGCGTTTGTCACAGGGGTAACAGATACGCAGTATTTT.